The rows below give T cell receptor beta chains drawn from one sample of a study of OX40 agonist ivuxolimab in advanced cancers. The assay was immunoSEQ multiplex PCR, and TCRdb's table has in-frame clones only and misses some. The table has under 70,000 clones, roughly 92% seen once. The material sequenced was CD4+ or CD8+ T cells sorted from blood, taken in a trial of the OX40 agonist ivuxolimab. The receptors were sampled from an adult with an advanced solid tumor such as melanoma, head and neck, liver or kidney cancer. Each CDR3 is given with its conserved first and last residue. Each record gives: D gene, V gene, clone size, J gene, CDR3 DNA, CDR3 protein. D genes are given only for firm matches. A clone size is listed for some rows: how often the clone was seen (once, few, many), or a class if it is expanded.

-	TRBV7-3	-	TRBJ2-3	TGTGCCAGCAGCTTATTGGGAGATACGCAGTATTTT	CASSLLGDTQYF
-	TRBV4-3	-	TRBJ1-4	TGCGCCAGCAGCCAAGATTTAGACCATATCTTTGAAAAACTGTTTTTT	CASSQDLDHIFEKLFF
-	TRBV6-1	-	TRBJ2-7	TGTGCCAGCAGTGATTATTTCTCCTACGAGCAGTACTTC	CASSDYFSYEQYF
-	TRBV5-4	-	TRBJ1-1	TGTGCCAGCAGCACCAGCGATAAAGGACCATACACTGAAGCTTTCTTT	CASSTSDKGPYTEAFF
-	TRBV19	-	TRBJ1-2	TGTGCCAGTAGTGGGGGGATGGATTTATATGGCTACACCTTC	CASSGGMDLYGYTF
-	TRBV5-4	-	TRBJ2-2	TGTGCCAGCAGCGATCCGTCCAGGGCCACCGGGGAGCTGTTTTTT	CASSDPSRATGELFF
-	TRBV5-4	-	TRBJ1-6	TGTGCCAGCAGTCTGGGGGTTGACAGTTATAATTCACCCCTCCACTTT	CASSLGVDSYNSPLHF
-	TRBV4-1	-	TRBJ2-3	TGCGCCAGCAGCCAAGATGCCGGGATTGGGGGGGATACGCAGTATTTT	CASSQDAGIGGDTQYF
-	TRBV21-1	-	TRBJ2-1	TGTGCCGTTAGGGGTGGCAATGAGCAGTTCTTC	CAVRGGNEQFF
-	TRBV10-3	-	TRBJ1-2	TGTGCCATCAGTGAGGTAGGCAGTCGGAGCTACACCTTC	CAISEVGSRSYTF
TRBD1	TRBV5-1	-	TRBJ2-3	TGCGCCAGCATCTCACAGGGGGCACCAGGAGATACGCAGTATTTT	CASISQGAPGDTQYF
TRBD1	TRBV10-3	-	TRBJ2-7	TGTGCCACCACAGGGGGCTTCCACGAGCAGTACTTC	CATTGGFHEQYF
TRBD2	TRBV14	-	TRBJ2-3	TGTGCCAGCTCCCGCCCGGCTAGCGGGGGGAACACAAGTGCAGATACGCAGTATTTT	CASSRPASGGNTSADTQYF
-	TRBV5-6	-	TRBJ1-1	TGTGCCAGCAGCGAAGACTTGAACACTGAAGCTTTCTTT	CASSEDLNTEAFF
-	TRBV13	-	TRBJ2-7	TGTGCCAGCAGCTCGGGACTTTTCGCCTACGAGCAGTACTTC	CASSSGLFAYEQYF
-	TRBV11-2	-	TRBJ2-7	TGTGCCAGCAGCCTGGGACCATCCTACGAGCAGTACTTC	CASSLGPSYEQYF
-	TRBV9	-	TRBJ2-2	TGTGCCAGCAGCCCCCGCGGGGCGGGCGGGGAGCTGTTTTTT	CASSPRGAGGELFF
TRBD1	TRBV9	-	TRBJ1-2	TGTGCCAGCAGCAGTCTTCGGGACAGCGGTCTCTATGGCTACACCTTC	CASSSLRDSGLYGYTF
-	TRBV9	few	TRBJ1-5	TGTGCCAGCAGCGTTGGGGGGGTCCAGCCCCAGCATTTT	CASSVGGVQPQHF
TRBD1	TRBV15	-	TRBJ1-2	TGTGCCACCAGCAGCTACAGGGGCAGCTATGGCTACACCTTC	CATSSYRGSYGYTF
-	TRBV25-1	-	TRBJ2-1	TGTGCCAGCAGTGAAAATCGTGGACAGAGGCTATACAATGAGCAGTTCTTC	CASSENRGQRLYNEQFF
-	TRBV19	-	TRBJ1-6	TGTGCCAGTAGTATGTTTGGGAAGGGTGGAAATTCACCCCTCCACTTT	CASSMFGKGGNSPLHF
TRBD1	TRBV10-3	-	TRBJ2-7	TGTGCCATCAGTGATGTCCAGGGGGCCTACGAGCAGTACTTC	CAISDVQGAYEQYF
TRBD2	TRBV2	-	TRBJ2-1	TGTGCCAGCAGTGAGGGGGGGGGAGCCTACAATGAGCAGTTCTTC	CASSEGGGAYNEQFF
-	TRBV27	-	TRBJ2-3	TGTGCCAGCAGTCCCCACCGTGGCGGGGCTGGGGCAGATACGCAGTATTTT	CASSPHRGGAGADTQYF
TRBD2	TRBV9	-	TRBJ2-1	TGTGCCAGCAGCGTACCGAGGAGCGGGGGGAGGAATGAGCAGTTCTTC	CASSVPRSGGRNEQFF
-	TRBV9	-	TRBJ2-3	TGTGCCAGCAGCCCCTGGGGGGTATCATCTAGCACAGATACGCAGTATTTT	CASSPWGVSSSTDTQYF
-	TRBV6-5	-	TRBJ2-1	TGTGCCAGCAGTTACTCCTGGGCGTTCTCATACAATGAGCAGTTCTTC	CASSYSWAFSYNEQFF
-	TRBV6-5	-	TRBJ1-1	TGTGCCAGCAGTTACTCAAGGGTCTCTGAAGCTTTCTTT	CASSYSRVSEAFF
TRBD1	TRBV7-8	-	TRBJ1-2	TGTGCCAGCAGCCCGGGGACAGGGGGCTCGGTTGGTTATGGCTACACCTTC	CASSPGTGGSVGYGYTF
TRBD1	TRBV2	-	TRBJ1-5	TGTGCCAGCAGTGGGGACAGGGGCCTCAATCAGCCCCAGCATTTT	CASSGDRGLNQPQHF
-	TRBV11-2	-	TRBJ2-7	TGTGCCAGCAGCTTCGTCCCTTACGAGCAGTACTTC	CASSFVPYEQYF
-	TRBV4-2	few	TRBJ1-1	TGTGCCAGCAGCGAAAGGGGGGTCGGAGCAGCTTTCTTT	CASSERGVGAAFF
TRBD1	TRBV5-1	-	TRBJ2-2	TGCGCCAGCAGCTTGGAGGGACAGGGGGGAACCGGGGAGCTGTTTTTT	CASSLEGQGGTGELFF
TRBD1	TRBV5-5	-	TRBJ1-4	TGTGCCAGCAGCTCCGGGACAGGGATAGGAAAACTGTTTTTT	CASSSGTGIGKLFF
-	TRBV19	-	TRBJ2-7	TGTGCCAGTACCCCGGGGGGCCAGGGGTACGAGCAGTACTTC	CASTPGGQGYEQYF
-	TRBV9	-	TRBJ1-4	TGTGCCAGCAGCGTAACCCCAAATGAAAAACTGTTTTTT	CASSVTPNEKLFF
TRBD1	TRBV5-6	-	TRBJ1-2	TGTGCCAGCAGCTTGGGAGCAGGGGGCTACAGTGGCTACACCTTC	CASSLGAGGYSGYTF
TRBD2	TRBV5-1	-	TRBJ2-7	TGCGCCAGCAGCTTTTCGGCGGGGGGGCCCTACGAGCAGTACTTC	CASSFSAGGPYEQYF
-	TRBV7-9	once	TRBJ2-1	TGTGCCAGCAGCTTGGCCCCCTACAATGAGCAGTTCTTC	CASSLAPYNEQFF
-	TRBV5-1	-	TRBJ2-7	TGCGCCAGCATGAGGGAGACAGGAGCGGCCTACGAGCAGTACTTC	CASMRETGAAYEQYF
TRBD1	TRBV11-3	-	TRBJ2-7	TGTGCCAGCAGCCCCCGGGACAGGTTCCTAGAGCAGTACTTC	CASSPRDRFLEQYF
-	TRBV11-2	-	TRBJ1-6	TGTGCCAGCAGCCAACAAGCGGGCCGGAATTCACCCCTCCACTTT	CASSQQAGRNSPLHF
-	TRBV27	-	TRBJ1-6	TGTGCCAGCAGCCTCTGGGGGGTAGAGAATTCACCCCTCCACTTT	CASSLWGVENSPLHF
-	TRBV7-9	few	TRBJ2-7	TGTGCCAGCAGCTTGGGACTCTCCTACGAGCAGTACTTC	CASSLGLSYEQYF
-	TRBV19	-	TRBJ2-4	TGTGCCAGTAGTACCTCGGGGGGCGCCAAAAACATTCAGTACTTC	CASSTSGGAKNIQYF
TRBD1	TRBV7-9	-	TRBJ2-1	TGTGCCAGCAGCTTACCACAGGGGACGGGTGAGCAGTTCTTC	CASSLPQGTGEQFF
-	TRBV29-1	once	TRBJ2-2	TGCAGCGTTGACTTCGGCGGGGAGCTGTTTTTT	CSVDFGGELFF
TRBD2	TRBV7-7	once	TRBJ2-3	TGTGCTAGCAGCACGGGACTAGCGGGGAGCACAGATACGCAGTATTTT	CASSTGLAGSTDTQYF
-	TRBV2	-	TRBJ1-2	TGTGCCAGCAGCCTAGACAGGCCAACGAATGGCCTGAATGGCTACACCTTC	CASSLDRPTNGLNGYTF
TRBD1	TRBV2	-	TRBJ1-2	TGTGCCAGCAGGGAAGTACAGGGGGCAAGCTATGGCTACACCTTC	CASREVQGASYGYTF
-	TRBV5-1	-	TRBJ1-3	TGCGCCAGCAGCTTGGCGCCTCCGGTCTCTGGAAACACCATATATTTT	CASSLAPPVSGNTIYF
-	TRBV5-6	-	TRBJ2-1	TGTGCCAGCCAACGGGGATACAATGAGCAGTTCTTC	CASQRGYNEQFF